Below, one T cell receptor beta chain is given with its context. The data belong to a study of control samples from healthy donors and cancer patients. This CDR3 contains 14 residues. The germline V gene has CDR1 SGHNT and CDR2 YENEEA. J was trimmed by 4 bases and V by 1 base; bases with no gene match: 4. Measured with immunoSEQ multiplex PCR; TCRdb has only the in-frame clones, and not every one. The sample yields under 200,000 clones, about 94% seen once. The chain recombines TRBV11-3 with TRBJ2-7; 7 nucleotides line up with TRBD1. The sequence was collected from a woman aged 40 to 50 in good health. Sequenced: blood. The CDR3 region has the DNA TGTGCCAGCAGCTTAGGAGGGGGCTATTACGAGCAGTACTTC. This encodes CASSLGGGYYEQYF.